What follows are 14 T cell receptor beta chains derived from one specimen sequenced in a study of control samples from healthy donors and cancer patients. Clones were sequenced by immunoSEQ multiplex PCR, and TCRdb holds only the in-frame ones, with some missing. There are about 69,000 clones in the sample; around 84% occur only once, and approximately 2.9% lies in the top ten. The sample taken for sequencing was PBMCs. The receptors here all came from a woman aged 50 to 60 with lung cancer.

In DNA, the CDR3 is TGTGCCAGCAGCACTCAGGGTAATCAGCCCCAGCATTTT. Its protein is CASSTQGNQPQHF. V usage is TRBV27 and J usage is TRBJ1-5; D is perhaps TRBD1 (5 bases). Germline V gives CDR1 MNHEY, CDR2 SMNVEV (reference sequence). V was pared by 6 bases and J by 4 bases, with 10 bases between. The CDR3 is 13 amino acids.

This sequence joins TRBV5-1 and TRBJ1-5; D may be TRBD1 (5 bases). The germline V gene encodes CDR1 SGHRS and CDR2 YFSETQ. The CDR3 consists of 14 residues. V lost 3 bases and J 3 bases, leaving 10 bases between the germline ends. CDR3 sequence reads: CASSSEGLNQPQHF. The CDR3 DNA reads TGCGCCAGCAGCTCGGAGGGACTCAATCAGCCCCAGCATTTT.

This clone came up once. The gene calls are TRBV25-1 and TRBJ2-3; no definite D call. The germline V gene encodes CDR1 MGHDK and CDR2 SYGVNS. V shed 4 bases and J shed 3 bases, with 2 bases lying between them. CDR3 length equals 11 residues. The CDR3 DNA sequence: TGTGCCAGCAGTGTGACAGATACGCAGTATTTT. It encodes CASSVTDTQYF.

The chain uses TRBV11-2 and TRBJ2-1; no clear D. CDR1 is SGHAT and CDR2 is FQNNGV in the germline V gene. The CDR3 totals 12 residues. V was clipped by 5 bases and J by 7 bases, with 9 bases between them. The CDR3 loop reads CASSSSGNEQFF. As DNA, the CDR3 is TGTGCCAGCAGCAGCAGTGGGAATGAGCAGTTCTTC.

The rearrangement uses TRBV24-1 and TRBJ2-1, with D perhaps TRBD2 (5 bases). The V gene lost 4 bases and the J gene lost 10 bases, with 16 bases spanning the gap. Germline-derived CDR1 and CDR2 are KGHDR and SFDVKD. The CDR3 has 14 amino acids. The DNA for the CDR3 is TGTGCCACCAGTGACCAGACTCGGGCGGGCGAGCAGTTCTTC. The encoded protein is CATSDQTRAGEQFF.

The rearrangement links TRBV6-5 to TRBJ1-1, with D unclear. The V gene lost 4 bases and the J gene lost 1 base, with 4 bases spanning the gap. Germline V gene lookup returns CDR1 MNHEY and CDR2 SVGAGI. CDR3 length: 12 residues. The CDR3 protein is CASSSGNTEAFF. In DNA, the CDR3 is TGTGCCAGCAGTTCAGGGAACACTGAAGCTTTCTTT.

This rearrangement joins TRBV7-2 to TRBJ1-1, with D hard to call. This CDR3 region has 14 residues. Trimming took 2 bases from V and 0 from J, leaving 7 bases between them. CDR1 SGHTA and CDR2 FQGNSA come from the germline V gene. The CDR3 here is CASSLPSVNTEAFF. CDR3 coding DNA: TGTGCCAGCAGCTTACCTTCGGTGAACACTGAAGCTTTCTTT.

The genes are TRBV3-1 (or the pseudogene TRBV3-2) and TRBJ2-1; TRBD1 is a possible D gene (6 bases). V lost 5 bases and J lost 9, with 14 bases in between. CDR3 length equals 13 residues. In germline, CDR1 is LGHDT, CDR2 YNNKEL (reference sequence). The CDR3 sequence is CASSFNRAGEQFF. CDR3 bases: TGTGCCAGCAGCTTCAACAGGGCGGGTGAGCAGTTCTTC.

A single count supports this clone. The chain employs TRBV9 and TRBJ2-5; 7 positions match TRBD2. CDR1 is SGDLS, CDR2 YYNGEE, per germline. The CDR3 is 14 amino acids. J was trimmed by 4 bases and V by 3 bases; bases with no gene match: 6. CDR3 sequence (DNA): TGTGCCAGCAGCGCTCTCAGGGAGGGAGAGACCCAGTACTTC. Protein: CASSALREGETQYF.

This chain uses TRBV19 with TRBJ2-3; TRBD1 aligns across 9 bases. The CDR3 runs to 12 residues. Germline assignment: CDR1 LNHDA and CDR2 SQIVND (reference sequence). Germline trimming cut 8 bases from V and 14 bases from J; bases unmatched to any gene: 11. Here the CDR3 DNA reads TGTGCCAGTGCCAACCGGGACAGGGATTGGTATTTT. Translating it yields CASANRDRDWYF.

This chain connects TRBV10-2 to TRBJ2-3; a weak D match, TRBD2 (5 bases). Germline-derived CDR1 and CDR2 are WSHSY and SAAADI. The CDR3 runs to 9 residues. Trimming took off 10 bases at V and 9 bases at J, with 8 bases between the two ends. The CDR3 coding sequence is TGCGCCACCGGGGAAACGCAGTATTTT. As protein: CATGETQYF.

The chain uses TRBV6-5 and TRBJ1-6, with D maybe TRBD1 (5 bases). The CDR3 covers 15 residues. V lost 1 base to trimming and J lost 7 bases, with 11 bases between them. Germline assignment: CDR1 MNHEY and CDR2 SVGAGI. The DNA for the CDR3 is TGTGCCAGCAGTTACTATGGAGGGACCAATTCACCCCTCCACTTT. This encodes CASSYYGGTNSPLHF.

V is TRBV4-2 and J is TRBJ1-1; the match to TRBD1 covers 7 bases. V was pared by 4 bases and J by 4 bases, with 9 bases of the junction left unmatched. The length of the CDR3 is 15 residues. Germline loops: CDR1 LGHNA, CDR2 YNFKEQ. CDR3 in amino acids: CASSPIQGPRTEAFF. CDR3 bases: TGTGCCAGCAGCCCGATACAGGGGCCGCGCACTGAAGCTTTCTTT.

This chain uses TRBV7-8 with TRBJ2-3, with D possibly TRBD2 on 6 matching bases. V lost 2 bases, J lost 2 bases, and 14 bases lay in between. CDR3 length equals 16 residues. Germline CDR1 reads SGHVS; CDR2 reads FQNEAQ. The CDR3 bases are TGTGCCAGCAGCTTAAGTGTAAGGGACTTCACAGATACGCAGTATTTT. Its protein is CASSLSVRDFTDTQYF.